The source of this TCR beta chain is a study of T cells in Graves' hyperthyroidism and ophthalmopathy. This clonotype was recorded a few times. As yet, its antigen is unknown. Study-level points and caveats: Model predictions of ophthalmopathy came a median about six months before onset.

Researchers took RNA transcripts and amplified the TCR beta CDR3 regions from them. TCR CDR3 regions were first amplified by RT-PCR with HTBI primers. TCRdb called the multiplex PCR reads again in MiXCR, with one record for every CDR3 protein. This sample carries some 500,000 distinct CDR3 sequences, around 22% of them seen once, and the ten largest clones take roughly 12%. The junction had 6 bases not matched to a gene; V was cut back by 6 bases and J by 5 bases. CDR1 is LNHDA, CDR2 SQIVND, per germline (reference sequence). The CDR3 length is 14 residues. The sequence was obtained from a woman in her twenties or thirties with Graves' ophthalmopathy. The sample taken for sequencing was blood. The rearrangement uses TRBV19 and TRBJ2-5, with TRBD2 matching over 10 bases. This chain's CDR3 is CASSQRGGTETQYF. The CDR3 DNA is TGTGCCAGTAGCCAGCGGGGGGGCACTGAGACCCAGTACTTC.